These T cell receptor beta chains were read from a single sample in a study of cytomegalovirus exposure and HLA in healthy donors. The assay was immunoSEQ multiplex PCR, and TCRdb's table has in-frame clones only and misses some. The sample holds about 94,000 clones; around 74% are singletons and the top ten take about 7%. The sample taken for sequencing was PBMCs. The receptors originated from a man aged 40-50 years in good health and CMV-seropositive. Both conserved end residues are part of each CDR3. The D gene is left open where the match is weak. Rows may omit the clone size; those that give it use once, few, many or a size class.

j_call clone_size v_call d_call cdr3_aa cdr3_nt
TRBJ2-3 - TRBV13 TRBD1 CASSRGQGMGDTQYF TGTGCCAGCAGCCGCGGACAGGGTATGGGAGATACGCAGTATTTT
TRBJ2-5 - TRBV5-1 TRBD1 CASSLTGQGQETQYF TGCGCCAGCAGCTTGACAGGACAGGGACAAGAGACCCAGTACTTC
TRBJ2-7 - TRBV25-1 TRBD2 CASSAPASGADYEQYF TGTGCCAGCAGCGCCCCCGCTAGCGGGGCCGACTACGAGCAGTACTTC
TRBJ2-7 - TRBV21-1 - CASSIRLAGALNEQYF TGTGCCAGCAGCATTCGACTAGCGGGAGCGCTAAACGAGCAGTACTTC
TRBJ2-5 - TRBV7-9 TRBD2 CASSFGGDETQYF TGTGCCAGCAGCTTTGGGGGGGATGAGACCCAGTACTTC
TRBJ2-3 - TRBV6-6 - CASSPGADTQYF TGTGCCAGCAGCCCGGGAGCAGATACGCAGTATTTT
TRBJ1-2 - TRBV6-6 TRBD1 CASTSGTGGAPGGYTF TGTGCCAGCACTTCCGGGACAGGGGGCGCCCCGGGTGGCTACACCTTC
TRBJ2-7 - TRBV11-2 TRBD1 CASSLVGDRAGNEQYF TGTGCCAGCAGCTTAGTGGGGGACAGGGCAGGGAACGAGCAGTACTTC
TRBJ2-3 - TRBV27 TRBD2 CASSFLLAGGPGADTQYF TGTGCCAGCAGTTTTCTCCTAGCGGGAGGGCCGGGGGCAGATACGCAGTATTTT
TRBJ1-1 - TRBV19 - CASSQRGRNTEAFF TGTGCCAGTAGTCAGCGGGGGAGGAACACTGAAGCTTTCTTT
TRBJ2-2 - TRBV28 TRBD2 CASRSEHQSSGRAPGELFF TGTGCCAGCAGGTCCGAACACCAATCTAGCGGGAGGGCCCCCGGGGAGCTGTTTTTT
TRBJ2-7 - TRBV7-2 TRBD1 CASSRQGPYEQYF TGTGCCAGCAGCCGACAGGGGCCCTACGAGCAGTACTTC
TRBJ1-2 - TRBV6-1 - CASSESPFYGYTF TGTGCCAGCAGTGAATCTCCCTTCTATGGCTACACCTTC
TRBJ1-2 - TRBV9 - CASSVAGAASYGYTF TGTGCCAGCAGCGTAGCTGGTGCGGCCTCCTATGGCTACACCTTC
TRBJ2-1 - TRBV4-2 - CASSQEKGGIGEQFF TGTGCCAGCAGCCAAGAAAAGGGGGGGATTGGTGAGCAGTTCTTC
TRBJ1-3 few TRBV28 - CASSLGIGNTIYF TGTGCCAGCAGTTTAGGCATTGGAAACACCATATATTTT
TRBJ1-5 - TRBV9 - CASSGDRNQPQHF TGTGCCAGCAGCGGCGACAGGAATCAGCCCCAGCATTTT
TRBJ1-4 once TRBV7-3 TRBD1 CASSLGKQGATNEKLFF TGTGCCAGCAGCTTAGGTAAACAGGGGGCGACTAATGAAAAACTGTTTTTT
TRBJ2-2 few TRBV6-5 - CASRRLGATGELFF TGTGCCAGCAGAAGACTAGGGGCCACCGGGGAGCTGTTTTTT
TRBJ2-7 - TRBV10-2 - CASRDKATYEQYF TGCGCCAGCAGGGACAAAGCTACCTACGAGCAGTACTTC
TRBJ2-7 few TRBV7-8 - CASRPGQAYEQYF TGTGCCAGCAGGCCAGGGCAGGCCTACGAGCAGTACTTC
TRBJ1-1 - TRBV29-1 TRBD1 CSVRDRNTEAFF TGCAGCGTTAGGGACAGGAACACTGAAGCTTTCTTT